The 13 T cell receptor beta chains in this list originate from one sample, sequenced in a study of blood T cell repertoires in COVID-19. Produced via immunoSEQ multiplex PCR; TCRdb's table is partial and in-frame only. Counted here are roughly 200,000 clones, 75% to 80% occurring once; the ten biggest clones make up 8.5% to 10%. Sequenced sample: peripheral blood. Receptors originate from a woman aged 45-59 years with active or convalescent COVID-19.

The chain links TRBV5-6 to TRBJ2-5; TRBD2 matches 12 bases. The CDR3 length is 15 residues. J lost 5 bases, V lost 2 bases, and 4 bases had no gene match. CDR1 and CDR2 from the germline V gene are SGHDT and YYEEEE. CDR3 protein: CASSFSSGGDETQYF. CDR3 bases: TGTGCCAGCAGCTTCTCTAGCGGGGGGGACGAGACCCAGTACTTC. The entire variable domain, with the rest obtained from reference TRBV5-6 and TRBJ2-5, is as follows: DAGVTQSPTHLIKTRGQQVTLRCSPKSGHDTVSWYQQALGQGPQFIFQYYEEEERQRGNFPDRFSGHQFPNYSSELNVNALLLGDSALYLCASSFSSGGDETQYFGPGTRLLVL.

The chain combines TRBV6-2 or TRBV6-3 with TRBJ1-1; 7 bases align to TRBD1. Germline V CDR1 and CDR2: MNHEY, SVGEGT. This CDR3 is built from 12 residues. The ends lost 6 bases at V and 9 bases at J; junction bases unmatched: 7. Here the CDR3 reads CASSLQGSKAFF. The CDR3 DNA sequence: TGTGCCAGCAGCCTACAGGGGTCAAAAGCTTTCTTT.

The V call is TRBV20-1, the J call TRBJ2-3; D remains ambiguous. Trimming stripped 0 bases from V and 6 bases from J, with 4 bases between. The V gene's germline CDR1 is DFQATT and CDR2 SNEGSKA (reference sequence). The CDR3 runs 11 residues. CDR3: CSARDPDTQYF. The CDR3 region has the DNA TGCAGTGCTAGAGATCCTGATACGCAGTATTTT.

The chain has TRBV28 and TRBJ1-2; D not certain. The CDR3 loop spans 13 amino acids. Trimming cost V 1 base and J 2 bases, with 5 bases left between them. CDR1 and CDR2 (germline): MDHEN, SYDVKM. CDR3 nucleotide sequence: TGTGCCAGCAGTTTATACGCGAACTATGGCTACACCTTC. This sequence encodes CASSLYANYGYTF.

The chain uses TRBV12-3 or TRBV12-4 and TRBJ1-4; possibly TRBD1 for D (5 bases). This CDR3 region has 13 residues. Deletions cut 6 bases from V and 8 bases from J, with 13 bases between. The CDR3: CASRGQGEEKLFF. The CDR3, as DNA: TGTGCCAGCAGGGGTCAGGGTGAAGAAAAACTGTTTTTT.

The chain's CDR3 is CASSLGGAGGGTDTQYF. The CDR3 DNA sequence: TGTGCCAGCAGCTTGGGGGGGGCGGGAGGTGGCACAGATACGCAGTATTTT. The chain recombines TRBV5-6 with TRBJ2-3; 8 bases are a match to TRBD2. Germline CDR1 reads SGHDT; CDR2 reads YYEEEE. The CDR3 sequence is 17 residues long. V trimming: 0 bases; J trimming: 1 base; junction bases outside the gene matches: 7.

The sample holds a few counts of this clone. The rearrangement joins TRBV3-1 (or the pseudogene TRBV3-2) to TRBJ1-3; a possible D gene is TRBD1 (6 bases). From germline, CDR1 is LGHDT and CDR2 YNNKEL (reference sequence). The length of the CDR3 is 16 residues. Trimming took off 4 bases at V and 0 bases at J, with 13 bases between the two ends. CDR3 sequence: CASSRSGVNSGNTIYF. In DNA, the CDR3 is TGTGCCAGCAGCCGTTCAGGGGTAAACTCTGGAAACACCATATATTTT.

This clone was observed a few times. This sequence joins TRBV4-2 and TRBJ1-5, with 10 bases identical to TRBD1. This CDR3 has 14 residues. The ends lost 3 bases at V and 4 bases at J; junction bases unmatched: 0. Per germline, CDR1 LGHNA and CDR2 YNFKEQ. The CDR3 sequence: CASSQGQGNQPQHF. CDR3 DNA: TGTGCCAGCAGCCAGGGACAGGGGAATCAGCCCCAGCATTTT.

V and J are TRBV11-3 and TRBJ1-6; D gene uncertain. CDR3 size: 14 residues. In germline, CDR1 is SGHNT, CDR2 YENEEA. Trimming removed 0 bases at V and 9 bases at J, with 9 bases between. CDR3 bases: TGTGCCAGCAGCTTAGAAGGAAGCGGTTCACCCCTCCACTTT. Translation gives CASSLEGSGSPLHF.

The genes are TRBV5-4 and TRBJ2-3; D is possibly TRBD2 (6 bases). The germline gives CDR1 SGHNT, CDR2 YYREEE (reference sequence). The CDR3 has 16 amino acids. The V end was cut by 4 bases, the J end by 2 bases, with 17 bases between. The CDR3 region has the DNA TGTGCCAGCAGCCGCGGGACTCTCTCACCCACAGATACGCAGTATTTT. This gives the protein CASSRGTLSPTDTQYF.

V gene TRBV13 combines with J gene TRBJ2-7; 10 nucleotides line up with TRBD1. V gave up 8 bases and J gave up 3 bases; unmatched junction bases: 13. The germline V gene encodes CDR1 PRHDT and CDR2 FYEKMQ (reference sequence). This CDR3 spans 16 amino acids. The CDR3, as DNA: TGTGCCAGCGGGGGGGGACAGGGGTCGCCAAACTACGAGCAGTACTTC. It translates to CASGGGQGSPNYEQYF.

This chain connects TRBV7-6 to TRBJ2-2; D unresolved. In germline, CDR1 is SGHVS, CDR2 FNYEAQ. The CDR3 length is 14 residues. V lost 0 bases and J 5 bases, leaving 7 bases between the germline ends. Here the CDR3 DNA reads TGTGCCAGCAGCTTAGCGCCCCAGACCGGGGAGCTGTTTTTT. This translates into CASSLAPQTGELFF.

The CDR3 nucleotides are TGTGCCAGCAGCCAGACAGGGGCGGGTGAAGCTTTCTTT. Encoded protein: CASSQTGAGEAFF. The chain joins TRBV3-1 (or the pseudogene TRBV3-2) to TRBJ1-1; 8 nucleotides line up with TRBD1. The CDR3 length is 13 residues. V shed 3 bases, J shed 7 bases, and the junction held 4 bases outside the gene matches. The germline V gene encodes CDR1 LGHDT and CDR2 YNNKEL (reference sequence).